The 16 T cell receptor beta chains reported below all come from one sample, sequenced in a study of a mutant IDH1 vaccine in newly diagnosed glioma. No antigens are known for them. Time point denoted: week 35, safety follow-up. Topical imiquimod was applied with each vaccine dose, which held 300 ug of mutant IDH1 20-mer peptide. Some clones are missing from TCRdb's copy, which holds only in-frame ones; the method was immunoSEQ multiplex PCR. The sample holds about 48,000 clones; more than 65% are singletons and the top ten take 6.5% to 7.5%. The input for sequencing was PBMCs, taken from a glioma patient whose treatment included an IDH1 peptide vaccine. Receptors were obtained from a man aged 35-49 years with glioma.

The chain combines TRBV11-1 with TRBJ2-7, with 10 positions matching TRBD1. J lost 1 base, V lost 7 bases, and 4 bases had no gene match. The CDR3 runs to 14 residues. In germline, CDR1 is SGHAT, CDR2 FQDESV (reference sequence). This chain's CDR3 is CASKQGQGSYEQYF. Written as DNA, the CDR3 is TGTGCCAGCAAACAGGGACAGGGGTCCTACGAGCAGTACTTC.

The chain has TRBV2 and TRBJ1-4, with D unresolved. CDR3 length: 14 amino acids. Germline values: CDR1 SNHLY, CDR2 FYNNEI. V was pared by 1 base and J by 8 bases, with 11 bases between. This chain's CDR3 is CASSEVRVGEKLFF. The CDR3, as DNA: TGTGCCAGCAGTGAAGTGAGGGTAGGAGAAAAACTGTTTTTT.

V usage is TRBV7-9 and J usage is TRBJ1-6; D remains unclear. The germline V gene encodes CDR1 SEHNR and CDR2 FQNEAQ (reference sequence). The CDR3 totals 14 residues. V was cut by 2 bases and J by 10 bases, with 12 bases left in between. The CDR3 here is CASSLRGFESPLHF. CDR3 nucleotides: TGTGCCAGCAGCTTAAGAGGGTTTGAATCACCCCTCCACTTT.

The genes are TRBV5-8 and TRBJ1-2; D is unresolved. The germline V gene encodes CDR1 SGHTS and CDR2 YDEGEE. The CDR3 totals 14 residues. V lost 2 bases, J lost 4 bases, and 12 bases lay in between. CDR3 sequence: CASSLQTSTYGYTF. The CDR3, as DNA: TGTGCCAGCAGCTTACAGACGTCAACCTATGGCTACACCTTC.

This clone was observed once. The chain recombines TRBV9 with TRBJ1-2; 9 bases match TRBD1. This CDR3 comprises 14 residues. CDR1 is SGDLS, CDR2 YYNGEE, per germline. The junction had 5 bases not matched to a gene; V was cut back by 4 bases and J by 4 bases. CDR3 DNA sequence: TGTGCCAGCAGCATGGGACAGGGTCTCTATGGCTACACCTTC. Translating gives CASSMGQGLYGYTF.

This clone was observed a handful of times. The gene calls are TRBV7-2 and TRBJ1-4; no clear D. This CDR3 is built from 15 residues. Germline V lookup: CDR1 SGHTA, CDR2 FQGNSA. V was pared by 2 bases and J by 0 bases, with 7 bases between. The CDR3 DNA follows: TGTGCCAGCAGCTTAAGTCAGGCAACTAATGAAAAACTGTTTTTT. It codes for CASSLSQATNEKLFF.

The J gene is TRBJ1-1, the V gene TRBV6-5, with D perhaps matching TRBD1 (5 bases). The CDR3 runs to 15 residues. Between the trimmed V and J ends, which lost 6 bases and 0 bases, there was a span of 14 bases. Germline values: CDR1 MNHEY, CDR2 SVGAGI. DNA for the CDR3: TGTGCCAGCAGCCGTGGCACAGGATTGAACACTGAAGCTTTCTTT. Its protein product is CASSRGTGLNTEAFF.

V is TRBV7-2 and J is TRBJ1-1; tentative D call: TRBD1 (5 bases). Trimming shortened V by 5 bases and J by 4 bases, and 17 bases separated the two germline ends. This CDR3 comprises 15 residues. Looked up from germline, CDR1 is SGHTA and CDR2 is FQGNSA. The CDR3 DNA reads TGTGCCAGCAGCCGCATATGGTCGGGGCCCACTGAAGCTTTCTTT. Amino acid sequence: CASSRIWSGPTEAFF.

The rearrangement joins TRBV7-9 to TRBJ2-1, with D maybe TRBD2 (6 bases). Germline V gene sequence: CDR1 SEHNR, CDR2 FQNEAQ (reference sequence). The length of the CDR3 is 15 residues. With 1 base removed from V and 6 bases from J, the gap between germline ends came to 13 bases. The CDR3 loop is CASSLGWGLSNEQFF. Written as DNA, the CDR3 is TGTGCCAGCAGCTTAGGTTGGGGACTCTCCAATGAGCAGTTCTTC.

In this sample, this clone turned up a few times. The chain recombines TRBV18 with TRBJ2-5; tentative D call: TRBD2 (6 bases). The CDR3 contains 14 residues. The V end was cut by 4 bases, the J end by 5 bases, with 14 bases between. Germline V gene lookup returns CDR1 KGHSH and CDR2 LQKENI. The CDR3 DNA is TGTGCCAGCTCACGACGCGGGGCTTCGGAGACCCAGTACTTC. This codes for CASSRRGASETQYF.

V gene TRBV7-8 combines with J gene TRBJ2-7; D could derive from TRBD1 or TRBD2 (6 bases each). Looked up from germline, CDR1 is SGHVS and CDR2 is FQNEAQ. Deletions cut 5 bases from V and 3 bases from J, with 17 bases between. This CDR3 contains 15 residues. CDR3 in DNA: TGTGCCAGCAGCCCCGGGGGCAGTCCCCGCTACGAGCAGTACTTC. The encoded protein is CASSPGGSPRYEQYF.

This chain joins TRBV5-1 and TRBJ2-7, with unresolved D. CDR3 length equals 12 residues. Germline CDR1 is SGHRS and CDR2 is YFSETQ. V was shortened by 2 bases and J by 5 bases, with 8 bases between the two germline ends. The CDR3 bases are TGCGCCAGCAGCTTTCGCGTGGACGAGCAGTACTTC. It is translated as CASSFRVDEQYF.

V and J are TRBV19 and TRBJ2-5; 13 positions agree with TRBD2. Trimming took 1 base from V and 5 from J; bases not matched to a gene: 10. The length of the CDR3 is 18 residues. Looked up from germline, CDR1 is LNHDA and CDR2 is SQIVND (reference sequence). In nucleotides, the CDR3 is TGTGCCAGTAGTATAGGTGGAGTACTAGCGGGGGGGCCGGAGACCCAGTACTTC. Protein: CASSIGGVLAGGPETQYF.

This clone was counted only a few times. The V call is TRBV6-6, the J call TRBJ1-1; the match to TRBD1 covers 8 bases. The CDR3 sequence is 13 residues long. In germline, CDR1 is MNHNY, CDR2 SVGAGI (reference sequence). V shed 6 bases and J 11 bases; nucleotides not matched to a gene: 11. The CDR3, as DNA: TGTGCCAGCAGGGTTCAGGGGGCGCGTTCGGCTTTCTTT. Translated: CASRVQGARSAFF.

The chain combines TRBV10-3 with TRBJ2-7; 7 bases align to TRBD1. Germline V CDR1 and CDR2: ENHRY, SYGVKD. The CDR3 runs 14 residues. The trim removed 6 bases at V and 2 bases at J, leaving 7 bases unmatched. The CDR3 sequence is CAIRSGTAAYEQYF. CDR3 nucleotide sequence: TGTGCCATCAGATCCGGGACAGCCGCCTACGAGCAGTACTTC.

The rearrangement uses TRBV30 and TRBJ2-3; D unresolved. The CDR3 spans 16 residues. Germline V gene lookup returns CDR1 GTSNPN and CDR2 SVGIG (reference sequence). V was clipped by 0 bases and J by 0 bases, with 13 bases between them. CDR3 amino acids: CAWSVGFRASTDTQYF. Written as DNA, the CDR3 is TGTGCCTGGAGTGTGGGGTTTAGGGCTAGCACAGATACGCAGTATTTT.